This T cell receptor (beta chain) comes out of a study of blood T cell repertoires in COVID-19. This CDR3 is 15 amino acids long. Germline CDR1 is MGHRA and CDR2 is YSYEKL. V lost 0 bases to trimming and J lost 14 bases; unmatched junction nucleotides: 12. Repertoires were generated with immunoSEQ multiplex PCR, while TCRdb's copy carries only in-frame clones and drops some. This repertoire shows roughly 350,000 clones, roughly 85% found once; its top ten account for 3% to 4%. The V call is TRBV4-1, the J call TRBJ2-1; 8 positions agree with TRBD2. The receptor was isolated from a woman between 18 and 29 years old with acute or convalescent COVID-19. What was sequenced was peripheral blood. The CDR3 loop is CASSQDREGLGREFF. CDR3 DNA: TGCGCCAGCAGCCAAGATCGGGAGGGTCTGGGTCGCGAGTTCTTC.